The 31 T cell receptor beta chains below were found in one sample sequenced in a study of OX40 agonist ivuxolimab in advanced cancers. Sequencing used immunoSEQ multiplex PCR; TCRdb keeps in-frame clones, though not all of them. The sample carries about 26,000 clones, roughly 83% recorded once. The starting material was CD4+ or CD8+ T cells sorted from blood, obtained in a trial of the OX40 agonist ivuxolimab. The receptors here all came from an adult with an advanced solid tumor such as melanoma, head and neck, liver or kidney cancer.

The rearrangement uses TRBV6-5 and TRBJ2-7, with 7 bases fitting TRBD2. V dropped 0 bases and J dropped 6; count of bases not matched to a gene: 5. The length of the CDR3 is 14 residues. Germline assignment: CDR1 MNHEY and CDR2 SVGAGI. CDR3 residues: CASSYSVGTIEQYF. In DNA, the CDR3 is TGTGCCAGCAGTTACTCGGTAGGGACTATCGAGCAGTACTTC.

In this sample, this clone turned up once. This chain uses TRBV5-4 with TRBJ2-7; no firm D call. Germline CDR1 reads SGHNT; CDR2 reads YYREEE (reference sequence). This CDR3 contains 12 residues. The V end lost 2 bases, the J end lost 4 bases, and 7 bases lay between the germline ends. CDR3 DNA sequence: TGTGCCAGCAGCTTCGGGCAGTACGAGCAGTACTTC. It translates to CASSFGQYEQYF.

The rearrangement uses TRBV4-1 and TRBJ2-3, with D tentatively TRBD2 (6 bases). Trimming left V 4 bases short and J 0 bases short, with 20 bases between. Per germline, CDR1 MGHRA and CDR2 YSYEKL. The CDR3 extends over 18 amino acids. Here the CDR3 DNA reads TGCGCCAGCAGCCTGGAGGGTAGTGCGGCTATCAGCACAGATACGCAGTATTTT. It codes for CASSLEGSAAISTDTQYF.

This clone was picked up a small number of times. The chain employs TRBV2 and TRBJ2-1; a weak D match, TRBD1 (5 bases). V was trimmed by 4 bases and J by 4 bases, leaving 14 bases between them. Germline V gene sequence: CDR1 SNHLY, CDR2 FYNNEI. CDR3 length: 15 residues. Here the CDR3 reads CASSGTIENYNEQFF. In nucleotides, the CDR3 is TGTGCCAGCAGTGGGACAATAGAAAATTACAATGAGCAGTTCTTC.

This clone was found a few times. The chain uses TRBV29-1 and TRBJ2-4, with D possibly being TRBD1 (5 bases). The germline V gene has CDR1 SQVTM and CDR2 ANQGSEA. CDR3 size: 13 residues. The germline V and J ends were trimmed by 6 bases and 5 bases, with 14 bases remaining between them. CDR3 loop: CSVVTVTQNIQYF. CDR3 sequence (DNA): TGCAGCGTGGTGACAGTAACCCAAAACATTCAGTACTTC.

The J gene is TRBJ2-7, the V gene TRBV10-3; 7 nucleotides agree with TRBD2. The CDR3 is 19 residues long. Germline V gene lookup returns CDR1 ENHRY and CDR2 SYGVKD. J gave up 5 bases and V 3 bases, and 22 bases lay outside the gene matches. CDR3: CAISDPAGAPHKGRDEQYF. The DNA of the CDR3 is TGTGCCATCAGTGACCCGGCGGGAGCCCCGCACAAAGGGAGGGACGAGCAGTACTTC.

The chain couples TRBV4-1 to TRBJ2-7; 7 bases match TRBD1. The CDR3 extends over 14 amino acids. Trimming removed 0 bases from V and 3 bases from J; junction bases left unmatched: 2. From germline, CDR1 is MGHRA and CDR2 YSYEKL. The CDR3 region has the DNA TGCGCCAGCAGCCAAGATGGGGACAGCTACGAGCAGTACTTC. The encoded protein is CASSQDGDSYEQYF.

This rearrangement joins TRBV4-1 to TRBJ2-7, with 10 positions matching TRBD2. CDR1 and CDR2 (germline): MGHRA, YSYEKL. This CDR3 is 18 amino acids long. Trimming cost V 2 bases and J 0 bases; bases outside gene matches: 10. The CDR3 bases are TGCGCCAGCAGCCAAACACTAGCGGGAATCGGAAGCTCCTACGAGCAGTACTTC. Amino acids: CASSQTLAGIGSSYEQYF.

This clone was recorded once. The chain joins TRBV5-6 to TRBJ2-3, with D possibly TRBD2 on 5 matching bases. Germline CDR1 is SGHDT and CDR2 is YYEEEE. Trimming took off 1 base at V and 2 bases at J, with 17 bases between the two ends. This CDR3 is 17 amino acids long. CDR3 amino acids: CASSLFESSFFTDTQYF. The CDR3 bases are TGTGCCAGCAGCTTGTTCGAGTCTAGCTTTTTCACAGATACGCAGTATTTT.

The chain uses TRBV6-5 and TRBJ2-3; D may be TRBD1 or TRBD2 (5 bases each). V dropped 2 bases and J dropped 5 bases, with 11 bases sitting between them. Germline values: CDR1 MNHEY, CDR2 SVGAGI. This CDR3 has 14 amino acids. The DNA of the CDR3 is TGTGCCAGCAGTTACAATGGGGCGGGAGATACGCAGTATTTT. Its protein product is CASSYNGAGDTQYF.

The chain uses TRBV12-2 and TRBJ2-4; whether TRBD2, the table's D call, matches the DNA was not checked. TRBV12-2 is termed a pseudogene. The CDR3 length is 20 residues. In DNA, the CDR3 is TGTGCAAGTCGCTTAGTTGGCTCAGCGGGACCACCCCTAGCCAAAAACATTCAGTACTTC. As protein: CASRLVGSAGPPLAKNIQYF.

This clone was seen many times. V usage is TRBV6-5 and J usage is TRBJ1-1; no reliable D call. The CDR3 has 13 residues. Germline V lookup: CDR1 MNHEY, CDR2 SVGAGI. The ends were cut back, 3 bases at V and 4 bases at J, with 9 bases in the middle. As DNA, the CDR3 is TGTGCCAGCAGTTATACCAGCTTCACTGAAGCTTTCTTT. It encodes CASSYTSFTEAFF.

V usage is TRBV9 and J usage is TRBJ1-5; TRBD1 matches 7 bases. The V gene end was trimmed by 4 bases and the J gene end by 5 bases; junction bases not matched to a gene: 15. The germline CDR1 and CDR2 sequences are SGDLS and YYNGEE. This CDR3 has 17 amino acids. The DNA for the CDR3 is TGTGCCAGCAGCCCCAACTCAGGAGGGGGCGATGATCAGCCCCAGCATTTT. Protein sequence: CASSPNSGGGDDQPQHF.

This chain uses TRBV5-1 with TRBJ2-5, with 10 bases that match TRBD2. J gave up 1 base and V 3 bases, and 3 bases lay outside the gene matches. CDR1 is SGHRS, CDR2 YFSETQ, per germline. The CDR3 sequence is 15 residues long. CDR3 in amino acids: CASSSLAGGQETQYF. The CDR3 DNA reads TGCGCCAGCAGCTCATTAGCGGGGGGCCAAGAGACCCAGTACTTC.

The CDR3 DNA is TGTGCCAGCAGGCGGGAGTGGGCTGTGGAGACCCAGTACTTC. Protein: CASRREWAVETQYF. The chain is built from TRBV5-5 and TRBJ2-5, with 7 bases that match TRBD2. The ends lost 5 bases at V and 5 bases at J; junction bases unmatched: 9. This CDR3 is 14 amino acids long. CDR1 is SGHKS and CDR2 is YYEKEE in the germline V gene (reference sequence).

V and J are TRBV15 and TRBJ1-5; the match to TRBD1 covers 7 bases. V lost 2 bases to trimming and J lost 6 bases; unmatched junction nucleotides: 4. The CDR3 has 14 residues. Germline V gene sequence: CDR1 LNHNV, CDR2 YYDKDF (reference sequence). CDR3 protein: CATSRQGVRQPQHF. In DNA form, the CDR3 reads TGTGCCACCAGCAGACAGGGGGTGCGTCAGCCCCAGCATTTT.

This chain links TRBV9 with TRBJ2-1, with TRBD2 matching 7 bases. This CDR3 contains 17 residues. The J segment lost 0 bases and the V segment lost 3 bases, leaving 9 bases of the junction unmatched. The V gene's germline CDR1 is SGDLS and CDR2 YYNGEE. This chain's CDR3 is CASSASHGGSSYNEQFF. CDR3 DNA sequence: TGTGCCAGCAGCGCCTCTCACGGGGGGAGCTCCTACAATGAGCAGTTCTTC.

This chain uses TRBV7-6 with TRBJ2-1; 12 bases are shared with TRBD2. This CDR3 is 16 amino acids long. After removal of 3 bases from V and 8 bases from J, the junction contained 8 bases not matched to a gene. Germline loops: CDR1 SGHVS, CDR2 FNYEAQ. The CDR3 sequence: CASSFAGTSGFYEQFF. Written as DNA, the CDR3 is TGTGCCAGCAGCTTCGCCGGGACTAGCGGGTTTTATGAGCAGTTCTTC.

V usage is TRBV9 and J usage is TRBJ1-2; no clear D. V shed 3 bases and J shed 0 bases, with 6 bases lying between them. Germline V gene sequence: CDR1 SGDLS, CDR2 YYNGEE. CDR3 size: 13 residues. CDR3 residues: CASSGTANYGYTF. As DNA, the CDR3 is TGTGCCAGCAGCGGAACAGCTAACTATGGCTACACCTTC.

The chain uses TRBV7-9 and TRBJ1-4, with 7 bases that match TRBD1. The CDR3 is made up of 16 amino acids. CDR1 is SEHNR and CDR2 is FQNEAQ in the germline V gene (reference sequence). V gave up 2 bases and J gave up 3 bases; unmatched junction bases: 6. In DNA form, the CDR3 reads TGTGCCAGCAGCTTATTACGGGACAGTTCTAATGAAAAACTGTTTTTT. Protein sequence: CASSLLRDSSNEKLFF.

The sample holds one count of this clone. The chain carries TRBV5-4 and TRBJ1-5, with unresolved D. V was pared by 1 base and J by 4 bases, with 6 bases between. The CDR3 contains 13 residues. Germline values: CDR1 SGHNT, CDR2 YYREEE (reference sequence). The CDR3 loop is CASSLFGNQPQHF. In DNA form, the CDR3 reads TGTGCCAGCAGCTTGTTCGGGAATCAGCCCCAGCATTTT.

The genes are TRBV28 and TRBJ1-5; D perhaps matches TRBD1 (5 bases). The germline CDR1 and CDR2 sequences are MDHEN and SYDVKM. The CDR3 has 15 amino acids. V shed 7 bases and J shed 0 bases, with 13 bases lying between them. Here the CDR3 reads CASTEVGASNQPQHF. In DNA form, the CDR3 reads TGTGCCAGCACAGAGGTTGGGGCTAGCAATCAGCCCCAGCATTTT.

For the CDR3, the DNA is TGTGCCACCAGCAGAGAGGGACTAGCGGAGACCCAGTACTTC. Translated, it gives CATSREGLAETQYF. V usage is TRBV15 and J usage is TRBJ2-5; 10 bases align to TRBD2. Unmatched junction bases numbered 0, after V lost 0 bases and J lost 5 bases. The germline gives CDR1 LNHNV, CDR2 YYDKDF (reference sequence). CDR3 length equals 14 residues.

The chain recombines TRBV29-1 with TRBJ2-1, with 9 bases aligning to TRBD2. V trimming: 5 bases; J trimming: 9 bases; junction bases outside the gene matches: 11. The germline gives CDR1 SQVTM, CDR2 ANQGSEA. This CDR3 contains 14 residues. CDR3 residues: CSVSDSGSDSEQFF. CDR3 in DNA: TGCAGCGTTTCTGATAGCGGGAGTGATAGTGAGCAGTTCTTC.

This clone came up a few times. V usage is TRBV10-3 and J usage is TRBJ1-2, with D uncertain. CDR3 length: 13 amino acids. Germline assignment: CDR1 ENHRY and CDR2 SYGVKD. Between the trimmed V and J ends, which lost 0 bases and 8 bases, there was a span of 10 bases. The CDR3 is CAISESTMSGYTF. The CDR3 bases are TGTGCCATCAGTGAGTCGACAATGTCGGGCTACACCTTC.

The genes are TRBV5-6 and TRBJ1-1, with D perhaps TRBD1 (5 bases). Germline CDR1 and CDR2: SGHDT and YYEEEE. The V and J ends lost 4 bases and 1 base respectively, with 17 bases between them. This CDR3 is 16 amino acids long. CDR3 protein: CASSIRPGRQNTEAFF. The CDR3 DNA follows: TGTGCCAGCAGCATAAGACCGGGACGTCAGAACACTGAAGCTTTCTTT.

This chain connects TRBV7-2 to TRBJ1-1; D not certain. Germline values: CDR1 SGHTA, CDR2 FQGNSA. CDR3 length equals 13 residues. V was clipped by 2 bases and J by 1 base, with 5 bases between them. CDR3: CASSLIPNTEAFF. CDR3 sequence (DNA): TGTGCCAGCAGCTTAATTCCGAACACTGAAGCTTTCTTT.

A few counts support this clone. The CDR3 region is CASSFFRGRVADTQYF. DNA for the CDR3: TGTGCCAGCAGCTTTTTCCGCGGGAGGGTCGCAGATACGCAGTATTTT. The genes are TRBV7-9 and TRBJ2-3; 9 bases are a match to TRBD2. In germline, CDR1 is SEHNR, CDR2 FQNEAQ (reference sequence). Losses at the gene ends were 3 bases for V and 4 bases for J; bases not matched to a gene: 8. The CDR3 spans 16 residues.

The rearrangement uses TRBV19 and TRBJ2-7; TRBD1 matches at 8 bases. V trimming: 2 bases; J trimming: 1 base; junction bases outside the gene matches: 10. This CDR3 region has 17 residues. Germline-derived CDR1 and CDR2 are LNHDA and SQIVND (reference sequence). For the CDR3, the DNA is TGTGCCAGTAGTATAACCCACACGGACAGGGAATCCTACGAGCAGTACTTC. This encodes CASSITHTDRESYEQYF.

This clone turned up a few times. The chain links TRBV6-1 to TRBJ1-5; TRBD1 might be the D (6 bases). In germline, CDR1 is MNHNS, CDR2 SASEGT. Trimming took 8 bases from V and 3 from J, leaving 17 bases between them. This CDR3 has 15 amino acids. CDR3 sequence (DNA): TGTGCCAGCGGGGATCGGGACATTCTCAATCAGCCCCAGCATTTT. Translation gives CASGDRDILNQPQHF.

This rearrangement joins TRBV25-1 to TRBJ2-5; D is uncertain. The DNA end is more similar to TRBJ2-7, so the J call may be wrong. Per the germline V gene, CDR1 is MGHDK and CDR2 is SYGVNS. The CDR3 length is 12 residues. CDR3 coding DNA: TGTGCCAGCAGTCCCCAACACCACGAGCAGTACTTC. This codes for CASSPQHHEQYF.